This is a list of T cell receptor beta chains from one sample in a study of cytomegalovirus exposure and HLA in healthy donors. TCRdb's copy holds only in-frame clones and misses some; the assay was immunoSEQ multiplex PCR. The profile shows approximately 140,000 clones, around 81% of them singletons. Sequencing was done on a sample of PBMCs. All receptors come from a man aged 18 to 29 in good health and CMV-seronegative. The conserved cysteine and the conserved F or W are not part of the CDR3 here. The order of the fields is V gene, J gene, clone size, CDR3 protein. Clone size, where shown, is once, few, many, or a class for clones that have expanded.

V: TRBV6-1
J: TRBJ2-1
size: .
CDR3: ASTVNLDRNEQF

V: TRBV4-3
J: TRBJ1-6
size: .
CDR3: ASSQDLVKIPNSPLH

V: TRBV6-4
J: TRBJ2-2
size: .
CDR3: ASSDGTGGSGELF

V: TRBV13
J: TRBJ2-3
size: .
CDR3: ASSLTIGQGADTQY

V: TRBV10-3
J: TRBJ2-3
size: .
CDR3: AISDRAGGNTDTQY

V: TRBV6-6
J: TRBJ2-5
size: .
CDR3: ASRVGGAVGETQY

V: TRBV7-9
J: TRBJ2-1
size: .
CDR3: ASSLQVPTNEQF

V: TRBV27
J: TRBJ1-2
size: .
CDR3: ASSPSRGLRGYT

V: TRBV2
J: TRBJ1-5
size: .
CDR3: ASSEAGRGNQPQH

V: TRBV29-1
J: TRBJ2-7
size: .
CDR3: SVTGTGGLVYEQY

V: TRBV28
J: TRBJ2-7
size: .
CDR3: ASSFAGPPYEQY

V: TRBV27
J: TRBJ2-5
size: .
CDR3: ASQPWGQGQETQY

V: TRBV7-9
J: TRBJ2-6
size: few
CDR3: ASSSKGVPGANVLT

V: TRBV5-6
J: TRBJ1-2
size: .
CDR3: ASSLIRRAAYGYT

V: TRBV11-3
J: TRBJ2-1
size: .
CDR3: ASSGTGFSDEQF

V: TRBV7-9
J: TRBJ1-4
size: .
CDR3: ASSSLSRQSQNEKLF

V: TRBV19
J: TRBJ1-5
size: .
CDR3: ASSDRADQPQH

V: TRBV7-8
J: TRBJ1-2
size: .
CDR3: ASSLLAEQGYGYT

V: TRBV5-1
J: TRBJ2-7
size: .
CDR3: ASSLESNSAYEQY

V: TRBV19
J: TRBJ1-1
size: .
CDR3: ASSRGTRTEAF

V: TRBV30
J: TRBJ1-1
size: few
CDR3: AWSNGRRNTEAF

V: TRBV2
J: TRBJ2-5
size: .
CDR3: ASSKGFGQETQY

V: TRBV28
J: TRBJ2-1
size: .
CDR3: ASSLSLADYNEQF

V: TRBV2
J: TRBJ2-1
size: .
CDR3: ASSEVGKRNNEQF

V: TRBV6-5
J: TRBJ1-3
size: .
CDR3: ASSTGHSGNTIY

V: TRBV18
J: TRBJ1-5
size: .
CDR3: ASSPRNSNQPQH

V: TRBV5-5
J: TRBJ1-5
size: .
CDR3: ASSLGGPSNQPQH

V: TRBV18
J: TRBJ1-2
size: .
CDR3: ASSPGQLYGYT

V: TRBV30
J: TRBJ2-7
size: once
CDR3: AWVPWRGAPKTTYEQY

V: TRBV7-2
J: TRBJ2-5
size: .
CDR3: ASSNQAGQTQY

V: TRBV19
J: TRBJ2-3
size: .
CDR3: ASSITSGFTDTQY

V: TRBV27
J: TRBJ1-1
size: .
CDR3: ASSPPTGLNTEAF

V: TRBV4-1
J: TRBJ1-2
size: .
CDR3: ASSQDPQDNYGYT

V: TRBV4-1
J: TRBJ1-5
size: .
CDR3: ASSQEQGAQPQH

V: TRBV9
J: TRBJ1-3
size: .
CDR3: ASGGGGTGNTIY

V: TRBV9
J: TRBJ1-6
size: .
CDR3: ASDRGRTMANSPLH

V: TRBV6-1
J: TRBJ1-5
size: .
CDR3: ASSAIRQAIMNQPQH

V: TRBV7-2
J: TRBJ1-4
size: .
CDR3: ASSSSGGGAFEKLF

V: TRBV7-8
J: TRBJ1-5
size: .
CDR3: ASSLARTGKNQPQH

V: TRBV9
J: TRBJ2-3
size: few
CDR3: ASSVAGTGGWTDTQY

V: TRBV7-8
J: TRBJ1-3
size: once
CDR3: ASLELSGNTIY

V: TRBV7-7
J: TRBJ2-1
size: few
CDR3: ASSPGTSLF

V: TRBV10-3
J: TRBJ1-2
size: .
CDR3: AISESKGEYGYT

V: TRBV28
J: TRBJ1-4
size: .
CDR3: ATTGNEKLF

V: TRBV10-3
J: TRBJ2-7
size: .
CDR3: AIRNYRGSYEQY

V: TRBV5-4
J: TRBJ1-1
size: .
CDR3: ASSSRQEYTEAF

V: TRBV28
J: TRBJ1-4
size: .
CDR3: ASSPLFPEQRDEKLF

V: TRBV19
J: TRBJ2-5
size: .
CDR3: ASSTAGTSGETQY

V: TRBV19
J: TRBJ2-1
size: once
CDR3: ASTLRADSYNEQF

V: TRBV27
J: TRBJ2-1
size: .
CDR3: ASSPRLAGAEF

V: TRBV6-6
J: TRBJ2-7
size: .
CDR3: ASTQNRVEQY

V: TRBV9
J: TRBJ2-2
size: .
CDR3: ASSVVLVGGANTGELF

V: TRBV25-1
J: TRBJ1-4
size: .
CDR3: ASSTTGDTNEKLF

V: TRBV7-9
J: TRBJ2-1
size: .
CDR3: ASSLLKGVRLNEQF